The 4 T cell receptor beta chains listed next were all sequenced from one sample in a study of identical twins. MiXCR was run by TCRdb on the 5' RACE reads, yielding one entry per CDR3 protein. The sample shows about 480,000 distinct CDR3 sequences, 14% of them seen only once. This sample also appeared in a second study, on yellow fever vaccine responses in identical twins.

The sequenced sample consisted of CD4+ T cells sorted from blood. The receptors come from a woman aged 18-29 years in good health.

This clonotype was seen only a few times. The V gene is TRBV7-9, the J gene TRBJ1-2; 7 nucleotides line up with TRBD1. Losses at the gene ends were 5 bases for V and 0 bases for J; bases not matched to a gene: 3. The CDR3 runs 14 residues. Germline V gene lookup returns CDR1 SEHNR and CDR2 FQNEAQ (reference sequence). Written as DNA, the CDR3 is TGTGCCAGCAGCGGGACAGATTCTAACTATGGCTACACCTTC. Its protein product is CASSGTDSNYGYTF.

In this sample, this clonotype turned up many times. As DNA, the CDR3 is TGCAGCGTTGAGCAGACAAGACGTCAAGAGACCCAGTACTTC. Amino acid sequence: CSVEQTRRQETQYF. The chain employs TRBV29-1 and TRBJ2-5; D is undetermined. CDR1 is SQVTM and CDR2 is ANQGSEA in the germline V gene. CDR3 length: 14 amino acids. The V gene lost 3 bases and the J gene lost 2 bases, with 13 bases spanning the gap.

This clonotype has just a few counts. The chain is built from TRBV24-1 and TRBJ2-7, with 11 bases fitting TRBD2. Germline loops: CDR1 KGHDR, CDR2 SFDVKD. After removal of 5 bases from V and 6 bases from J, the junction contained 8 bases not matched to a gene. This CDR3 spans 15 amino acids. DNA of the CDR3: TGTGCCACCAGTGGGTCGGGGACTAGCGGATCCGAGCAGTACTTC. It specifies CATSGSGTSGSEQYF.

J is TRBJ2-1 and V is TRBV29-1; 7 nucleotides line up with TRBD1. Trimming cost V 3 bases and J 4 bases; bases outside gene matches: 9. CDR3 length equals 15 residues. Germline CDR1 and CDR2: SQVTM and ANQGSEA. CDR3 sequence (DNA): TGCAGCGTTGAGGCGACAGGGACGGGATACAATGAGCAGTTCTTC. Protein: CSVEATGTGYNEQFF.